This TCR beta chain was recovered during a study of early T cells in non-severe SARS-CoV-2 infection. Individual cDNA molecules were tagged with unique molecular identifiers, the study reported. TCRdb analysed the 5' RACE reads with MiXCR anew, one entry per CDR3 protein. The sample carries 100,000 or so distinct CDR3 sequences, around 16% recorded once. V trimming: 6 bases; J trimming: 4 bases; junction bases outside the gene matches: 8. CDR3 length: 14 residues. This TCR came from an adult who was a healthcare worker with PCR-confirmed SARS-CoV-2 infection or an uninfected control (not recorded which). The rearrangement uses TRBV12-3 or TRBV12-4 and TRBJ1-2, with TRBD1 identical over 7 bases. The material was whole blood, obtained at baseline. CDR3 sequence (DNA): TGTGCCAGCAGCCTAGGGGGCAGGGGCTATGGCTACACCTTC. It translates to CASSLGGRGYGYTF.